The entry that follows covers one T cell receptor (beta chain) sequence. Its antigen remains undetermined. Nothing much larger sits one base from this clone, and base qualities are not available. V and J lose 6 bases and 9 bases, and a span of 13 bases separates them. CDR1 and CDR2 (SQVTM, ANQGSEA) derive from the germline V gene. Counted from cysteine to phenylalanine, this CDR3 has 11 amino acids. Only the CDR3 DNA is retained, 33 bases long and in frame from the first base. The cohort consisted of fewer than 700 healthy bone marrow donors. At the time of sampling, all cohort members were nominally healthy, though unrecorded immune exposures were likely present. CMV serostatus was positive for more than 250 and negative for about 55% of the roughly 670 cohort members, and was not recorded for this donor. A peripheral blood sample was provided by each donor, and peripheral blood mononuclear cells were used for TCR beta sequencing. Genomic DNA extraction from the blood cell samples was performed with the Qiagen DNeasy Blood Extraction Kit.

The entry originates in a study of cytomegalovirus exposure and HLA in healthy donors (dated by TCRdb to 2016 to 2017). General notes on the study: An earlier analysis of roughly 630 of the donors reported roughly 300 Gb of sequence data and around 110 million unique TCR beta sequences from roughly 200 million T cells. A later analysis re-examined previously published TCR beta repertoires from roughly 650 donors and added high-resolution HLA genotyping to investigate patterns of TCR occurrence. The study combined high-throughput TCR immunosequencing, statistical association of individual TCRs with disease status, and machine learning to predict cytomegalovirus infection status. Along with the approximately 620-subject first cohort, a separate validation cohort of over a hundred different subjects was used. An early release covering more than 500 HLA-typed donors comprised approximately 290 gigabases of sequencing data and around 80 million unique TCR sequences. Across some 400 genotyped donors of the cohort, an average of about 250,000 unique TCR beta nucleotide sequences per donor were sequenced, and around 19% of those sequences were non-productive. Using immunosequencing, the study profiled T cell repertoires from 500 to 800 subjects and related those repertoires to cytomegalovirus serostatus. Rather than drawing on any new phenotypic data, the later analysis identified candidate immune exposures from TCR beta sequences and the way those sequences occurred across donors. Every repertoire in the discovery cohort had been generated on one and the same sequencing platform. The study aimed to test whether signatures of past pathogen exposure could be identified by cataloging public T cell receptors. Because of strong linkage in the cohort, four to six DR-DQ haplotypes were treated as single units for association and clustering. Class I and class II HLA loci were covered by the typing at four-digit resolution. The genetic ancestry cluster associated with self-reported Caucasian donors included 65% to 90% of the approximately 400 genotyped donors. Alongside the repertoire data, information on donor age, sex, ethnicity and CMV serostatus was compiled. Typing coverage differed by locus: A, B, C, DRB1 and DQB1 were typed in roughly 629-640 donors, DQA1 in 500 to 550, DPA1 in nearly 610, and DPB1 in roughly 470. A later genetic analysis took genome-wide SNP genotypes for about 55% of the 666 donors and used that subset as a discovery cohort. An earlier analysis of approximately 500 of the donors applied high-throughput TCR beta sequencing to assess whether each TCR beta V gene segment acted as functional or pseudogenic. Broad study findings and their caveats: Compared with equally common non-associated chains, HLA-associated TCR beta chains in a later analysis were more clonally expanded and had lower generation probabilities. Because HLA typing was missing for some donors at each locus, association tests included only the typed subset. In a later analysis, several top co-occurrence clusters were reported to appear linked to parvovirus B19, influenza, CMV and Epstein-Barr virus. In an earlier analysis of more than 500 of the donors, most TCR beta V segments appeared in productive rearrangements about 87% or about 30% of the time, broadly matching IMGT annotations. Because counts were too low, fewer than 20 rarely observed V segments, including chromosome 9 orphons, were excluded from the earlier analysis of under 650 of the donors. The classifier was reported to diagnose cytomegalovirus status with high specificity and sensitivity in both the original cohort and the validation cohort. Across donors, most TCR sequences were observed very rarely, whereas some public TCRs were present in many individuals. A later analysis associated about 17,000 TCR beta sequences with specific HLA alleles at a false discovery rate of 0.05. An association between a missense DCLRE1C variant and V-gene and J-gene trimming of TCR beta chains was found in a later genetic analysis and replicated in an independent cohort. The 87-base-pair reads could not distinguish some IMGT-functional V segments, including TRBV6-2 and TRBV6-3, so those segments were excluded. This cohort had only TCR beta chains sequenced, and the lack of alpha or paired-chain data limited which features could be detected. According to a later analysis, most CMV-associated TCR beta chains appeared to be HLA-restricted, and the HLA associations seemed to be driven largely by CMV exposure. Strong co-occurrence of HLA alleles, especially DR and DQ, made assigning TCR associations to individual alleles difficult. Presence/absence analyses assumed roughly uniform sequencing depth across donors, an assumption that may not hold. In vitro tests confirmed that a few of the cytomegalovirus-associated TCR beta chains recognize cytomegalovirus antigens. In the study, approximately 160 TCR beta chains were listed as associated with cytomegalovirus. A later genetic analysis reported fewer N-insertions in productive TCRs among donors in an Asian-associated ancestry cluster than the roughly 620-donor mean. According to a later analysis, TCR association rates differed among HLA loci, with DRB1 alleles showing the most associated TCRs and HLA-C alleles showing the fewest. A further reported finding was that TCR beta sequences accurately predicted the HLA-A and HLA-B alleles for most subjects in the first cohort. The only immune exposure information available for the cohort was CMV serostatus. Correlated functional status among segregating V segments might reflect linkage disequilibrium, but an unknown experimental factor could not be ruled out. The sequencing pipeline was judged likely to have produced a cluster of highly shared sequence variants as a technical artifact. According to the authors, the approach could potentially be generalized to other disease states and immunological phenotypes.

Libraries came from the immunoSEQ multiplex PCR assay. A mixture of 60 forward primers for TCR Vbeta segments and 13 reverse primers for TCR Jbeta segments was used in the multiplex PCR. A multiplex PCR assay on genomic DNA amplified the CDR3 region of rearranged TCR beta genes. The amplified TCR beta libraries were sequenced on the Illumina HiSeq System as 87-base-pair reads. In the authors' own workflow: Across the 600 to 700 repertoires, a later analysis counted tens of millions of unique TCR beta chains, about 10 million of which were shared by at least two donors. A nearest-neighbor algorithm error-corrected the raw reads and collapsed the reads into unique sequences, merging closely related sequences to remove PCR and sequencing errors. V, D and J gene segments were assigned by aligning CDR3 sequences to IMGT reference sequences. For a sequence to be retained, a match of at least six nucleotides to both a V gene segment and a J gene segment was required. A rearrangement counted as productive if the CDR3 had no stop codons and remained in frame with V and J, and every other rearrangement counted as non-productive. Following IMGT convention, CDR3 was defined as the stretch from the second conserved V-encoded cysteine up to the conserved J-encoded phenylalanine. The earlier analysis of some 540 of the donors excluded any sequence lacking an unambiguous match to a single V gene segment. In an earlier analysis of more than 500 of the donors, a V segment was called functional when productive rearrangements were above 56.7%, and segregating when the standard deviation between donors exceeded 5%. A statistical classification framework was built for diagnosing cytomegalovirus status from the catalog of TCR beta chain sequences. A later analysis assigned V and J genes by comparing TCR nucleotide sequences with IMGT/GENE-DB human TR gene sequences. Using the TCRdist pipeline, a later analysis assigned CDR3 sequences along with most-parsimonious VDJ recombination scenarios. A later analysis defined each TCR beta chain by its CDR3 amino acid sequence plus V-gene family, and excluded reads lacking a unique V-gene family. To address suspected cross-contamination and a sequencing artifact, a later analysis removed around 590 highly shared, low-generation-probability nucleotide sequences. In a later analysis, a clonal expansion index was calculated for each public chain from normalized within-repertoire ranks of inferred template counts. A later analysis computed generation probabilities with a VDJ recombination model fitted to out-of-frame rearrangements, and checked the results against IGoR. In a later analysis, TCR-TCR, TCR-HLA and TCR-CMV co-occurrence was scored with hypergeometric tests, and a repertoire-size bias correction was applied to TCR pairs. A later analysis estimated false discovery rates by permuting HLA or CMV assignments 20 times. In a later analysis, co-occurring TCRs were grouped using DBSCAN, and TCRdist sequence similarity was added for clustering within HLA-allele-positive subsets. Repertoires with fewer than 30,000 or more than 120,000 public chains, plus five repertoires with anomalous nucleotide sharing, were excluded from co-occurrence clustering. The source is immuneACCESS, and TCRdb retained only in-frame sequences with V and J called. Part of the clones is not carried over; for the studies checked, unresolved V genes explain less than half of this, and the remainder is unexplained. Clonal size and the V and J genes are those of that table, whereas D and trimming came from the DNA. The sample has 150,000 to 200,000 clones on record, just over 70% of them singletons. The ten largest clones represent 2% to 2.5% of the sample.

This receptor was identified in a human donor in good health. The rearranged chain carries TRBV29-1 and TRBJ2-3, with the D gene too uncertain to name. The sequencing sample was made of PBMCs. The DNA sequence is given as TGCAGCGTCGCCTTCCTAGGCACGCAGTATTTT. It codes for CSVAFLGTQYF.